What follows are 4 T cell receptor beta chains derived from one specimen sequenced in a study of blood T cells in healthy people across ages. A J-beta primer mix and a sample-barcoded 5' primer were used in a second PCR of about 7 to 12 cycles. MiXCR was run by TCRdb on the 5' RACE reads, yielding one entry per CDR3 protein. This sample has around 900,000 distinct CDR3 sequences; under 35% occur once, and the top ten carry 17%. Specimen: blood. Source of these receptors: a woman of 80 years or more in good health.

The V gene is TRBV27, the J gene TRBJ1-4, with unresolved D. This CDR3 has 18 residues. V dropped 3 bases and J dropped 3 bases, with 20 bases sitting between them. The V gene's germline CDR1 is MNHEY and CDR2 SMNVEV (reference sequence). CDR3 DNA sequence: TGTGCCAGCAGTTTTTTTCCCCCCACAGCTGGACCTAATGAAAAACTGTTTTTT. Protein sequence: CASSFFPPTAGPNEKLFF.

This chain joins TRBV28 and TRBJ1-6; a weak D match, TRBD1 (5 bases). V was trimmed by 7 bases and J by 6 bases, leaving 19 bases between them. The CDR3 length is 16 residues. CDR1 is MDHEN and CDR2 is SYDVKM in the germline V gene. This CDR3 is CASTRLGDGLNSPLHF. The CDR3 DNA reads TGTGCCAGCACTAGACTGGGGGACGGGCTTAATTCACCCCTCCACTTT. The whole variable domain, filled in from reference TRBV28 and TRBJ1-6, reads DVKVTQSSRYLVKRTGEKVFLECVQDMDHENMFWYRQDPGLGLRLIYFSYDVKMKEKGDIPEGYSVSREKKERFSLILESASTNQTSMYLCASTRLGDGLNSPLHFGNGTRLTVT.

This clonotype was counted between two and nine times. A much bigger clone sits one base away, suggesting this may be a read error. V and J are TRBV5-1 and TRBJ2-1, with TRBD2 matching over 8 bases. J was trimmed by 6 bases and V by 1 base; bases with no gene match: 9. The CDR3 totals 16 residues. Germline CDR1 SGHRS, CDR2 YFSETQ. In DNA, the CDR3 is TGCGCCAGCAGCTTGACCGGGACTAGAGGCAGCAATGAGCAGTTCTTC. Its protein product is CASSLTGTRGSNEQFF.

The V call is TRBV11-3, the J call TRBJ2-1, with D perhaps matching TRBD1 (5 bases). CDR3 length equals 15 residues. From germline, CDR1 is SGHNT and CDR2 YENEEA. V was trimmed by 3 bases and J by 5 bases, leaving 14 bases between them. This CDR3 is CASSLGPLMHNEQFF. The CDR3 DNA reads as TGTGCCAGCAGCTTGGGGCCCCTAATGCACAATGAGCAGTTCTTC.